Each of the 22 T cell receptor beta chains below was sequenced from the same sample in a study of identical twins. TCRdb ran MiXCR on the 5' RACE reads and lists one entry per CDR3 protein. The sample has 1.5 million to 2 million distinct CDR3 sequences; less than 35% are singletons. Sequenced material: cord blood. The receptors stem from a newborn girl in good health.

This clonotype showed up just a few times. The chain employs TRBV7-9 and TRBJ2-3; D could derive from TRBD1 or TRBD2 (5 bases each). The length of the CDR3 is 16 residues. Trimming took off 3 bases at V and 4 bases at J, with 17 bases between the two ends. The V gene's germline CDR1 is SEHNR and CDR2 FQNEAQ (reference sequence). CDR3 sequence (DNA): TGTGCCAGCAGCTTCTCGGGACGGGGATCCGCAGATACGCAGTATTTT. Its protein is CASSFSGRGSADTQYF.

The chain recombines TRBV29-1 with TRBJ1-1, with D unresolved. The CDR3 sequence is 13 residues long. The V and J ends lost 8 bases and 0 bases respectively, with 13 bases between them. Germline CDR1 is SQVTM and CDR2 is ANQGSEA. As DNA, the CDR3 is TGCAGCATTGTGGAGGGCGTGAACACTGAAGCTTTCTTT. Encoded protein: CSIVEGVNTEAFF.

The gene calls are TRBV2 and TRBJ2-7; D perhaps matches TRBD1 (5 bases). This CDR3 spans 14 amino acids. With 2 bases removed from V and 3 bases from J, the gap between germline ends came to 11 bases. Germline-derived CDR1 and CDR2 are SNHLY and FYNNEI. CDR3 nucleotide sequence: TGTGCCAGCAGTGAAACCCTGACAGTCTACGAGCAGTACTTC. Amino acid sequence: CASSETLTVYEQYF.

This clonotype was seen a few times. One base away lies a much larger clone, so this may be a sequencing read error. The chain joins TRBV9 to TRBJ2-1; D perhaps matches TRBD1 (5 bases). The germline CDR1 and CDR2 sequences are SGDLS and YYNGEE. Trimming shortened V by 0 bases and J by 10 bases, and 8 bases separated the two germline ends. The CDR3 totals 12 residues. The CDR3 is CASSVGRAEQFF. CDR3 nucleotide sequence: TGTGCCAGCAGCGTAGGCAGGGCCGAGCAGTTCTTC.

This clonotype was seen repeatedly, ten times or more. The chain couples TRBV7-2 to TRBJ2-3; the D gene is possibly TRBD2 (6 bases). In germline, CDR1 is SGHTA, CDR2 FQGNSA. The CDR3 runs 15 residues. V was pared by 1 base and J by 2 bases, with 10 bases between. Here the CDR3 reads CASSLVAGNTDTQYF. CDR3 coding DNA: TGTGCCAGCAGCTTAGTGGCGGGGAACACAGATACGCAGTATTTT.

The rearrangement uses TRBV30 and TRBJ2-4; tentatively, D is TRBD1 or TRBD2 (5 bases each). The tail of the sequence fits TRBJ2-7 better, so the J call may be wrong. The V gene's germline CDR1 is GTSNPN and CDR2 SVGIG (reference sequence). This CDR3 contains 14 residues. In DNA form, the CDR3 reads TGTGCCTGGAGTGTATCTGGGGGAACCTACGAGCAGTACTTC. Translating it yields CAWSVSGGTYEQYF.

The chain recombines TRBV6-2 or TRBV6-3 with TRBJ1-1; maybe TRBD1 (6 bases). The CDR3 spans 15 residues. Trimming shortened V by 7 bases and J by 5 bases, and 20 bases separated the two germline ends. Germline V gene lookup returns CDR1 MNHEY and CDR2 SVGEGT. CDR3 region: CASTPTGQGRTEAFF. In DNA, the CDR3 is TGTGCCAGCACCCCGACTGGGCAGGGGCGAACTGAAGCTTTCTTT.

This clonotype has just a few counts. The chain recombines TRBV6-5 with TRBJ2-5, with TRBD2 identical over 10 bases. CDR1 MNHEY and CDR2 SVGAGI come from the germline V gene. With V trimmed by 1 base and J by 0 bases, 8 bases remained unmatched. The CDR3 covers 18 residues. CDR3 loop: CASSYFPSGGPYQETQYF. The CDR3 coding sequence is TGTGCCAGCAGTTACTTCCCTAGCGGGGGCCCGTACCAAGAGACCCAGTACTTC.

Many counts were recorded for this clonotype. The chain employs TRBV10-3 and TRBJ2-1; no firm D call. The germline V gene has CDR1 ENHRY and CDR2 SYGVKD. The CDR3 length is 14 residues. V lost 0 bases and J 8 bases, leaving 11 bases between the germline ends. The CDR3 protein is CAISESTSIYEQFF. The CDR3 DNA follows: TGTGCCATCAGTGAGTCGACCAGCATATATGAGCAGTTCTTC.

This clonotype was detected many times. The genes are TRBV29-1 and TRBJ2-7, with 9 positions matching TRBD1. The CDR3 runs 13 residues. CDR1 and CDR2 (germline): SQVTM, ANQGSEA. The J segment lost 2 bases and the V segment lost 4 bases, leaving 3 bases of the junction unmatched. The CDR3 protein is CSVGGQGPYEQYF. CDR3 DNA: TGCAGCGTTGGGGGACAGGGTCCCTACGAGCAGTACTTC.

This clonotype came up once. The chain has TRBV7-2 and TRBJ2-3; 7 positions agree with TRBD2. Germline V gene data show CDR1 as SGHTA and CDR2 as FQGNSA. Losses at the gene ends were 1 base for V and 10 bases for J; bases not matched to a gene: 8. The CDR3 contains 14 residues. CDR3 in amino acids: CASSLGTREMAQYF. CDR3 DNA: TGTGCCAGCAGCTTAGGGACTAGGGAGATGGCGCAGTATTTT.

The V call is TRBV5-1, the J call TRBJ1-5, with 9 positions matching TRBD1. The CDR3 runs to 16 residues. The germline V gene has CDR1 SGHRS and CDR2 YFSETQ. V was pared by 0 bases and J by 1 base, with 2 bases of the junction left unmatched. In DNA form, the CDR3 reads TGCGCCAGCAGCTTGGACGGGACAGGGAGCAATCAGCCCCAGCATTTT. Protein: CASSLDGTGSNQPQHF.

The chain joins TRBV20-1 to TRBJ1-6; no clear D. Trimming left V 0 bases short and J 10 bases short, with 16 bases between. Germline-derived CDR1 and CDR2 are DFQATT and SNEGSKA (reference sequence). The CDR3 length is 15 residues. Here the CDR3 reads CSARDNKAMGSPLHF. The DNA for the CDR3 is TGCAGTGCTAGAGACAACAAGGCGATGGGGTCACCCCTCCACTTT.

This clonotype was found many times. V is TRBV7-6 and J is TRBJ2-3; D perhaps matches TRBD1 (6 bases). In germline, CDR1 is SGHVS, CDR2 FNYEAQ. The V and J ends lost 1 base and 2 bases respectively, with 22 bases between them. The CDR3 totals 19 residues. CDR3: CASSLGPSLDRQVTDTQYF. The CDR3 DNA sequence: TGTGCCAGCAGCTTAGGCCCTTCCTTGGACAGACAAGTCACAGATACGCAGTATTTT.

The rearrangement uses TRBV20-1 and TRBJ2-4, with TRBD2 matching 8 bases. The J call may be wrong; the DNA end is better matched by TRBJ2-7. Germline V gene sequence: CDR1 DFQATT, CDR2 SNEGSKA (reference sequence). This CDR3 is 18 amino acids long. CDR3 in DNA: TGCAGTGCTCCGCTCTCCGGGAGCCTGACGGGGGGGGGCTACGAGCAGTACTTC. This sequence encodes CSAPLSGSLTGGGYEQYF.

This chain joins TRBV5-6 and TRBJ2-5; 8 bases fit TRBD2. The CDR3 spans 14 residues. The junction had 7 bases not matched to a gene; V was cut back by 4 bases and J by 5 bases. Germline V gene lookup returns CDR1 SGHDT and CDR2 YYEEEE. The CDR3 loop is CASSVSSGKETQYF. The CDR3 nucleotides read TGTGCCAGCAGCGTGAGTAGCGGGAAGGAGACCCAGTACTTC. Full variable domain (missing parts from reference TRBV5-6 and TRBJ2-5): DAGVTQSPTHLIKTRGQQVTLRCSPKSGHDTVSWYQQALGQGPQFIFQYYEEEERQRGNFPDRFSGHQFPNYSSELNVNALLLGDSALYLCASSVSSGKETQYFGPGTRLLVL.

The chain is built from TRBV25-1 and TRBJ2-1, with D hard to call. The ends were cut back, 2 bases at V and 13 bases at J, with 9 bases in the middle. The CDR3 contains 11 residues. In germline, CDR1 is MGHDK, CDR2 SYGVNS. CDR3: CASSERARQFF. CDR3 bases: TGTGCCAGCAGTGAAAGGGCCCGACAGTTCTTC.

The chain links TRBV20-1 to TRBJ2-3; D might be TRBD2 (5 bases). This CDR3 is built from 14 residues. Germline V gene data show CDR1 as DFQATT and CDR2 as SNEGSKA (reference sequence). The V end was cut by 6 bases, the J end by 0 bases, with 13 bases between. The CDR3 sequence is CSARSGISTDTQYF. In DNA form, the CDR3 reads TGCAGTGCCCGCTCCGGGATCAGCACAGATACGCAGTATTTT.

The CDR3 spells CASSQGRSAFF. The CDR3 coding sequence is TGTGCCAGCAGCCAAGGTCGGTCCGCTTTCTTT. The chain uses TRBV3-1 and TRBJ1-1; no reliable D call. The V gene lost 1 base and the J gene lost 11 bases, with 8 bases spanning the gap. The CDR3 is 11 amino acids. Germline CDR1 is LGHDT and CDR2 is YNNKEL (reference sequence).

The genes are TRBV7-9 and TRBJ1-4; 9 nucleotides line up with TRBD1. This CDR3 spans 15 amino acids. J was trimmed by 8 bases and V by 4 bases; bases with no gene match: 8. Germline V gene data show CDR1 as SEHNR and CDR2 as FQNEAQ (reference sequence). The CDR3 loop is CASSSTGTGWEKLFF. CDR3 DNA: TGTGCCAGCAGCTCCACCGGGACAGGGTGGGAAAAACTGTTTTTT.

V usage is TRBV3-1 and J usage is TRBJ2-1; tentative D call: TRBD2 (5 bases). The end of the DNA fits TRBJ2-7 better, so the J call may be wrong. CDR3 length: 18 amino acids. CDR1 and CDR2 from the germline V gene are LGHDT and YNNKEL (reference sequence). The CDR3 DNA reads TGTGCCAGCAGCCAAGTCCTTTTAAAGCGGAGGTCCTACAATGAGCAGTACTTC. Translated, it gives CASSQVLLKRRSYNEQYF.

The chain links TRBV6-1 to TRBJ2-1; 8 nucleotides align to TRBD2. The assigned J gene may be wrong: the sequence end matches TRBJ2-7 better. The CDR3 length is 16 residues. The germline CDR1 and CDR2 sequences are MNHNS and SASEGT. This chain's CDR3 is CASSERASGPYNEQYF. For the CDR3, the DNA is TGTGCCAGCAGTGAACGGGCTAGCGGGCCCTACAATGAGCAGTACTTC.